A selection of T cell receptor beta chains follows, all from one sample in a study of shared clonotypes between healthy human individuals. Sequencing was performed with immunoSEQ multiplex PCR; in TCRdb, only in-frame clones are kept and a portion is missing. The sample has 1.4 million or so clones; around 98.5% are singletons. Sequencing was done on a sample of naive CD4+ T cells sorted from blood. Source of these receptors: a young man in good health. CDR3s leave out the opening cysteine and the closing phenylalanine or tryptophan. Fields, in order: J gene, V gene, CDR3 protein.

>TRBJ2-2|TRBV27
ASSFSYNTGELF
>TRBJ1-3|TRBV18
ASSPSGEGNTIY
>TRBJ2-7|TRBV5-6
ASSAGMTGFYEQY
>TRBJ2-7|TRBV18
ASSQGGTGPEQY
>TRBJ2-5|TRBV27
ASRGQGASETQY
>TRBJ2-1|TRBV6-5
ASRGSGSSYNEQF
>TRBJ2-5|TRBV12-2
ASRLLRGRETQY
>TRBJ1-5|TRBV27
ASSFIGTGVPQPQH
>TRBJ2-7|TRBV28
ASRGKGPPYEQY
>TRBJ2-3|TRBV20-1
SVNSPDTQY
>TRBJ2-7|TRBV18
ASSSSGTGWYEQY
>TRBJ1-1|TRBV6-1
ASCRQGGWTEAF
>TRBJ1-2|TRBV6-6
ASGPSLPYGYT
>TRBJ2-5|TRBV15
ATSTGGGETQY
>TRBJ2-1|TRBV11-3
ASSWGSDRGDNEQF